This TCR beta chain was documented in a study of T-cell reconstitution after alpha-beta-depleted transplantation in children. Molecular barcoding with unique molecular identifiers was used for the TCRbeta library. TCRdb reprocessed the PCR reads with MiXCR, giving one entry per CDR3 protein. The profile shows some 290,000 distinct CDR3 sequences, more than 8% of them singletons. This clonotype was counted a few times. The receptor was isolated from a human donor who donated a stem cell graft to a child with SCID. The sequences come from PBMCs from the stem cell graft donor, collected from the stem cell graft.

As DNA, the CDR3 is TGTGCCAGCATTTCCTCAATACAGGGGCAGAACACTGAAGCTTTCTTT. It specifies CASISSIQGQNTEAFF. This chain uses TRBV2 with TRBJ1-1, with TRBD1 identical over 7 bases. This CDR3 is 16 amino acids long. Trimming took 7 bases from V and 1 from J; bases not matched to a gene: 12. Germline CDR1 reads SNHLY; CDR2 reads FYNNEI.